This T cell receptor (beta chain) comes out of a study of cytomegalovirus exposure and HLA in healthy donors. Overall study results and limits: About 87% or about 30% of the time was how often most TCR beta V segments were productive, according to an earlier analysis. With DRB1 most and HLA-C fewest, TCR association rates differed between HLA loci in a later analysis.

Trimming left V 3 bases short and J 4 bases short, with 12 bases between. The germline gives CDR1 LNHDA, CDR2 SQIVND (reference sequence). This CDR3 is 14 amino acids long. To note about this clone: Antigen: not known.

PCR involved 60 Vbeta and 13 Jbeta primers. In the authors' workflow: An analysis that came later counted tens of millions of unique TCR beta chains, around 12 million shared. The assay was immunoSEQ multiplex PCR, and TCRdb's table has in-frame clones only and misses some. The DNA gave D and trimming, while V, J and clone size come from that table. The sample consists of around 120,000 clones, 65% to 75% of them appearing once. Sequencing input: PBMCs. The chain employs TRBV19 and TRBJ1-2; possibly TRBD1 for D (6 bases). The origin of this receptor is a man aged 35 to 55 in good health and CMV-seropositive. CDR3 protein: CASSIMGTPYGYTF. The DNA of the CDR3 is TGTGCCAGTAGTATTATGGGGACACCCTATGGCTACACCTTC.